This TCR beta chain was sequenced for a study of cytomegalovirus exposure and HLA in healthy donors (dated by TCRdb to 2016 to 2017). About the study as a whole: An earlier analysis of several hundred of the donors reported more than 250 Gb of sequence data and 120 million or so unique TCR beta sequences from some 180 million T cells. Roughly 300 gigabases of sequencing data and approximately 93 million unique TCR sequences were included in an early release covering roughly 600 HLA-typed donors. The genetic ancestry cluster associated with self-reported Caucasian donors included roughly four fifths of the 398 genotyped donors. The study was designed to test whether signatures of past pathogen exposure could be identified by cataloging public T cell receptors. The study used immunosequencing to profile the T cell repertoires of approximately 690 subjects and linked those repertoires to cytomegalovirus serostatus. Besides the first cohort of around 670 subjects, a separate validation cohort made up of 120 different subjects was used. High-throughput TCR immunosequencing, statistical association of individual TCRs with disease status, and machine learning were combined to predict cytomegalovirus infection status. A later analysis re-examined previously published TCR beta repertoires from about 700 donors and added high-resolution HLA genotyping to investigate patterns of TCR occurrence. In the later analysis, no new phenotypic data were used to find candidate immune exposures; instead, reliance was placed on TCR beta sequences and their occurrence across donors. An earlier analysis of approximately 630 of the donors applied high-throughput TCR beta sequencing to assess whether each TCR beta V gene segment acted as functional or pseudogenic. Donor age, sex, ethnicity and CMV serostatus were compiled together with the repertoire data. A later genetic analysis took genome-wide SNP genotypes for about 65% of the 666 donors and used that subset as a discovery cohort. All discovery cohort repertoires had been generated on a single sequencing platform. HLA typing included class I and class II loci at four-digit resolution. The number of donors typed differed by locus, with roughly 629-640 for A, B, C, DRB1 and DQB1, around 560 for DQA1, 600 to 610 for DPA1, and 400 to 490 for DPB1. Five DR-DQ haplotypes were handled as single units for association and clustering because linkage in the cohort was strong. Across about 380 genotyped donors of the cohort, an average of roughly 230,000 unique TCR beta nucleotide sequences per donor were sequenced, and roughly 17% of those sequences were non-productive.

The germline V gene yields SNHLY for CDR1 and FYNNEI for CDR2. From the cysteine through the valine, the CDR3 covers 15 amino acids. Only the CDR3 DNA stays, 45 bases, in frame from base 1. A distance of 15 bases separates the germline ends of V and J, which lose 2 bases and 4 bases respectively. In total, 500 to 700 healthy bone marrow donors made up the cohort. At the time of sampling, all cohort members were nominally healthy, though unrecorded immune exposures were likely present. The donor was CMV seronegative and was included in the group of 352 seronegative cohort members. Every donor gave a peripheral blood sample, and the peripheral blood mononuclear cells from that sample were used for TCR beta sequencing. Genomic DNA extraction from the blood cell samples was performed with the Qiagen DNeasy Blood Extraction Kit. Results and caveats for the whole study, not just this receptor: Because HLA typing was missing for some donors at each locus, association tests included only the typed subset. A further reported finding was that TCR beta sequences accurately predicted the HLA-A and HLA-B alleles for most subjects in the first cohort. Presence/absence analyses assumed roughly uniform sequencing depth across donors, an assumption that may not hold. Cytomegalovirus status was reported to be diagnosed by the classifier with high specificity and sensitivity in both the original and validation cohorts. In a later analysis, several top co-occurrence clusters were reported to appear linked to parvovirus B19, influenza, CMV and Epstein-Barr virus. While some public TCRs were present in many individuals, most TCR sequences turned up only very rarely across donors. A cluster of highly shared sequence variants was judged likely to represent a technical artifact of the sequencing pipeline. Assigning TCR associations to individual alleles was difficult when HLA alleles, especially DR and DQ, strongly co-occurred. In the study, some 180 TCR beta chains were listed as associated with cytomegalovirus. An earlier analysis of around 540 of the donors showed that most TCR beta V segments appeared in productive rearrangements either about 87% or about 30% of the time, which broadly matched IMGT annotations. Most CMV-associated TCR beta chains appeared to be HLA-restricted in a later analysis, and the HLA associations seemed to be driven largely by CMV exposure. A later analysis associated 17,000 or so TCR beta sequences with specific HLA alleles at a false discovery rate of 0.05. V-gene and J-gene trimming of TCR beta chains was associated with a missense DCLRE1C variant in a later genetic analysis, and the association was replicated in an independent cohort. Compared with equally common non-associated chains, HLA-associated TCR beta chains in a later analysis were more clonally expanded and had lower generation probabilities. Because the 87-base-pair reads could not distinguish some IMGT-functional V segments, including TRBV6-2 and TRBV6-3, those segments were excluded. A later analysis found that TCR association rates varied across HLA loci, with DRB1 alleles showing the most associated TCRs and HLA-C alleles the fewest. The authors suggested that the approach could potentially be generalized to other disease states and immunological phenotypes. Three of the identified cytomegalovirus-associated TCR beta chains were confirmed in vitro to be specific for cytomegalovirus antigens. Because counts were too low, some 17 rarely observed V segments, including chromosome 9 orphons, were left out of the earlier analysis of about 500 of the donors. Linkage disequilibrium might explain the correlated functional status among segregating V segments, but an unknown experimental factor could not be ruled out. For the cohort, immune exposure information was limited to CMV serostatus. A later genetic analysis reported fewer N-insertions in productive TCRs among donors in an Asian-associated ancestry cluster than the approximately 700-donor mean. This cohort had only TCR beta chains sequenced, and the lack of alpha or paired-chain data limited which features could be detected.

The protocol used for the library was the immunoSEQ multiplex PCR assay. The multiplex PCR relied on a mix of 60 forward primers for TCR Vbeta segments and 13 reverse primers for TCR Jbeta segments. The CDR3 region of rearranged TCR beta genes was amplified from genomic DNA with a multiplex PCR assay. The Illumina HiSeq System was used to sequence the amplified TCR beta libraries as 87-base-pair reads. Per the authors' processing: A later analysis counted around 72 million unique TCR beta chains across the 700 or so repertoires, and some 12 million of these chains were shared by at least two donors. Raw reads were error-corrected and collapsed into unique sequences by a nearest-neighbor algorithm in which closely related sequences were merged to remove PCR and sequencing errors. Alignment of CDR3 sequences to IMGT reference sequences was used to assign V, D and J gene segments. Each retained sequence needed at least a six-nucleotide match to both a V gene segment and a J gene segment. A rearrangement counted as productive if the CDR3 had no stop codons and remained in frame with V and J, and every other rearrangement counted as non-productive. CDR3 was defined by IMGT convention, running from the second conserved V-encoded cysteine to the conserved J-encoded phenylalanine. In an earlier analysis of approximately 500 of the donors, sequences lacking an unambiguous match to a single V gene segment were excluded. An earlier analysis of 587 of the donors classified V segments as functional when productive rearrangements were above 56.7% and as segregating when the standard deviation between donors was above 5%. To diagnose cytomegalovirus status from the catalog of TCR beta chain sequences, a statistical classification framework was built. In a later analysis, V and J genes were assigned by comparing TCR nucleotide sequences against IMGT/GENE-DB human TR gene sequences. Using the TCRdist pipeline, a later analysis assigned CDR3 sequences along with most-parsimonious VDJ recombination scenarios. A later analysis defined each TCR beta chain by its CDR3 amino acid sequence plus V-gene family, and excluded reads lacking a unique V-gene family. As a way to deal with suspected cross-contamination and a sequencing artifact, a later analysis dropped roughly 600 nucleotide sequences that were highly shared and had low generation probability. A later analysis calculated a clonal expansion index for each public chain from normalized within-repertoire ranks of inferred template counts. A later analysis computed generation probabilities with a VDJ recombination model fitted to out-of-frame rearrangements, and checked the results against IGoR. In a later analysis, hypergeometric tests were used to score TCR-TCR, TCR-HLA and TCR-CMV co-occurrence, with a repertoire-size bias correction applied to TCR pairs. To estimate false discovery rates, a later analysis permuted the HLA or CMV assignments 20 times. In a later analysis, co-occurring TCRs were grouped with DBSCAN, and TCRdist sequence similarity was added when clustering was performed within HLA-allele-positive subsets. Repertoires with fewer than 30,000 or more than 120,000 public chains, plus five repertoires with anomalous nucleotide sharing, were excluded from co-occurrence clustering. TCRdb retrieved this table from immuneACCESS and kept in-frame rearrangements only. Not all clones are present; in checked studies, unresolved V genes account for under half, and no reason is known for the remainder. That table gives V, J and clone size, and the DNA gave D and trimming. The sample records approximately 100,000 clones, roughly 80% of which are singletons. Clones ranked in the top ten supply 4.1% of the sample.

A remark on this clone: Its specific antigen is unknown. No base quality values were provided; no much bigger clone lies one nucleotide off.

The chain is made from TRBV2 and TRBJ2-7; D gene: possibly TRBD1, on 6 matching bases. The clonotype comes from a man between 35 and 55 years old in good health and CMV-seronegative. The sample consisted of PBMCs. The CDR3 reads as follows: CASSESTRGMYEQYV. In nucleotides, the sequence is TGTGCCAGCAGTGAATCCACCAGGGGTATGTACGAGCAGTACGTC.